This T cell receptor (beta chain) comes out of a study of lymphopenia after photon versus proton radiotherapy. Study-wide findings and caveats: Oligoclonal CD8+ Temra expansion after nadir drove photon patients' diversity drop. A bigger post-nadir fall in TCR diversity correlated inversely with survival time in deceased patients.

This clone appeared a single time. As yet, its antigen is unknown. Profiling relied on immunoSEQ multiplex PCR, and the TCRdb table lists in-frame clones only, not all of them. The table has 53,000 or so clones, 80% to 90% seen once; the top ten hold just under 30%. CDR3 length equals 12 residues. Germline assignment: CDR1 SQVTM and CDR2 ANQGSEA. The V gene lost 4 bases and the J gene lost 1 base, with 6 bases spanning the gap. The chain has TRBV29-1 and TRBJ2-3; D remains unclear. This clonotype was sampled from a man between 50 and 59 years old with gastric cancer. The sample in question was peripheral blood, obtained from a patient treated with photon-based radiotherapy. CDR3 bases: TGCAGCGTTGCGTGGCGCACAGATACGCAGTATTTT. Translation: CSVAWRTDTQYF.